The next 21 T cell receptor beta chains were all read from a single sample in a study of T cell changes during pregnancy in multiple sclerosis. TCRdb keeps only in-frame clones here, not all; method: immunoSEQ multiplex PCR. In the table there are 60,000 to 70,000 clones, about 89% of which are singletons. The sample consisted of peripheral blood, taken in the second trimester of pregnancy. The receptor set was obtained from a female donor with multiple sclerosis, enrolled in a pregnancy study.

The chain combines TRBV6-5 with TRBJ2-7; D is perhaps TRBD1 (6 bases). Trimming shortened V by 0 bases and J by 3 bases, and 9 bases separated the two germline ends. The CDR3 is 14 amino acids. CDR1 MNHEY and CDR2 SVGAGI come from the germline V gene. The CDR3 here is CASSYSTGNYEQYF. CDR3 sequence (DNA): TGTGCCAGCAGTTACTCGACAGGCAACTACGAGCAGTACTTC.

Comment on this clone: Within the sample, other DNA sequences also encode this same CDR3. The chain joins TRBV28 to TRBJ1-2, with D perhaps TRBD1 (5 bases). V shed 4 bases and J shed 0 bases, with 9 bases lying between them. CDR1 and CDR2 from the germline V gene are MDHEN and SYDVKM. This CDR3 has 14 residues. Here the CDR3 reads CASSSGGTNYGYTF. The CDR3 DNA follows: TGTGCCAGCAGTTCCGGGGGTACTAACTATGGCTACACCTTC.

This rearrangement joins TRBV30 to TRBJ2-3, with 9 bases fitting TRBD2. V shed 0 bases, J shed 4 bases, and the junction held 5 bases outside the gene matches. CDR3 length: 15 residues. Germline V lookup: CDR1 GTSNPN, CDR2 SVGIG (reference sequence). DNA for the CDR3: TGTGCCTGGAGTGTGGGCGGGGGGGCCGCAGATACGCAGTATTTT. This codes for CAWSVGGGAADTQYF.

The gene calls are TRBV27 and TRBJ1-1; D not certain. Looked up from germline, CDR1 is MNHEY and CDR2 is SMNVEV (reference sequence). This CDR3 region has 15 residues. V was pared by 4 bases and J by 0 bases, with 12 bases between. The CDR3 region has the DNA TGTGCCAGCAGTTCATCCAGTCAGGTGAACACTGAAGCTTTCTTT. This translates into CASSSSSQVNTEAFF.

The rearrangement joins TRBV7-2 to TRBJ2-5, with D possibly TRBD1 on 6 matching bases. With 3 bases removed from V and 2 bases from J, the gap between germline ends came to 16 bases. CDR3 length equals 16 residues. The germline gives CDR1 SGHTA, CDR2 FQGNSA. CDR3 protein: CASSFRTVSPQETQYF. The CDR3 coding sequence is TGTGCCAGCAGCTTTCGGACAGTGAGCCCTCAAGAGACCCAGTACTTC.

The gene calls are TRBV7-3 and TRBJ2-6; 11 bases match TRBD1. In germline, CDR1 is SGHTA, CDR2 FQGTGA. The J segment lost 4 bases and the V segment lost 5 bases, leaving 4 bases of the junction unmatched. This CDR3 region has 16 residues. The CDR3 loop is CASSGGQGVGANVLTF. The CDR3 DNA is TGTGCCAGCAGCGGGGGACAGGGGGTCGGGGCCAACGTCCTGACTTTC. The whole variable domain, filled in from reference TRBV7-3 and TRBJ2-6, reads GAGVSQTPSNKVTEKGKYVELRCDPISGHTALYWYRQSLGQGPEFLIYFQGTGAADDSGLPNDRFFAVRPEGSVSTLKIQRTERGDSAVYLCASSGGQGVGANVLTFGAGSRLTVL.

The gene calls are TRBV5-6 and TRBJ2-1, with 8 bases aligning to TRBD1. Germline trimming cut 3 bases from V and 9 bases from J; bases unmatched to any gene: 5. Germline V gives CDR1 SGHDT, CDR2 YYEEEE. The CDR3 runs 13 residues. The CDR3 loop is CASSSTGVVEQFF. DNA for the CDR3: TGTGCCAGCAGCTCGACAGGGGTGGTTGAGCAGTTCTTC.

This clone turned up a few times. The V gene is TRBV7-9, the J gene TRBJ1-2; D may be TRBD1 (6 bases). Germline CDR1 reads SEHNR; CDR2 reads FQNEAQ (reference sequence). V lost 5 bases to trimming and J lost 4 bases, with 17 bases between them. This CDR3 contains 15 residues. The CDR3 region has the DNA TGTGCCAGCAGCAACCCCGAGCAGGGGCTCTATGGCTACACCTTC. Protein sequence: CASSNPEQGLYGYTF.

About this clone: One end of the junction is discordant with germline, which a read error may explain. The chain carries TRBV13 and TRBJ2-7; 7 bases are shared with TRBD2. Germline V gene lookup returns CDR1 PRHDT and CDR2 FYEKMQ (reference sequence). The CDR3 length is 15 residues. DNA for the CDR3: TGTGCCAGCAGCTCAAGGGCGGGGGATACCTACGGGCAGTACTTC. As protein: CASSSRAGDTYGQYF. Supplemented by reference TRBV13 and TRBJ2-7, the full variable domain reads AAGVIQSPRHLIKEKRETATLKCYPIPRHDTVYWYQQGPGQDPQFLISFYEKMQSDKGSIPDRFSAQQFSDYHSELNMSSLELGDSALYFCASSSRAGDTYGQYFGPGTRLTVT.

This clone was recorded once. The chain couples TRBV19 to TRBJ2-7; 7 bases line up with TRBD1. The germline gives CDR1 LNHDA, CDR2 SQIVND (reference sequence). V dropped 5 bases and J dropped 2; count of bases not matched to a gene: 3. The CDR3 has 13 residues. CDR3 residues: CASSWDSTYEQYF. CDR3 coding DNA: TGTGCCAGTAGTTGGGACAGCACCTACGAGCAGTACTTC.

The V and J genes are TRBV29-1 and TRBJ2-7; 9 bases are shared with TRBD1. CDR1 and CDR2 from the germline V gene are SQVTM and ANQGSEA. The CDR3 has 13 residues. V shed 4 bases and J 0 bases; nucleotides not matched to a gene: 1. CDR3 sequence: CSVGQGDSYEQYF. The CDR3 DNA is TGCAGCGTTGGACAGGGGGACTCCTACGAGCAGTACTTC.

V and J are TRBV7-9 and TRBJ2-3, with a tentative D call TRBD2 (7 bases). V shed 5 bases and J shed 2 bases, with 17 bases lying between them. The CDR3 contains 16 residues. The V gene's germline CDR1 is SEHNR and CDR2 FQNEAQ (reference sequence). CDR3 bases: TGTGCCAGCAGCCCGGTAGGGGGGGGGTTCACAGATACGCAGTATTTT. It translates to CASSPVGGGFTDTQYF.

The chain uses TRBV18 and TRBJ2-2, with TRBD1 identical over 7 bases. With 3 bases clipped from V and 3 bases from J, the junction kept 7 bases outside the gene matches. The length of the CDR3 is 16 residues. CDR1 and CDR2 (germline): KGHSH, LQKENI. Here the CDR3 reads CASSPGRQGDTGELFF. The CDR3 nucleotides are TGTGCCAGCTCACCCGGGCGACAGGGAGACACCGGGGAGCTGTTTTTT.

The chain links TRBV30 to TRBJ1-5; 12 nucleotides line up with TRBD1. V lost 0 bases to trimming and J lost 5 bases; unmatched junction nucleotides: 5. CDR1 GTSNPN and CDR2 SVGIG come from the germline V gene (reference sequence). The CDR3 runs 16 residues. The CDR3 DNA reads as TGTGCCTGGAGTGTCAGTAGGGACAGGGGGCATCAGCCCCAGCATTTT. This gives the protein CAWSVSRDRGHQPQHF.

The chain uses TRBV11-3 and TRBJ2-3, with 10 nucleotides matching TRBD2. This CDR3 has 16 amino acids. The V gene's germline CDR1 is SGHNT and CDR2 YENEEA. V dropped 3 bases and J dropped 2; count of bases not matched to a gene: 5. CDR3: CASSLLAGDYTDTQYF. CDR3 nucleotide sequence: TGTGCCAGCAGCTTGCTAGCGGGGGACTACACAGATACGCAGTATTTT.

CDR3 bases: TGTGCCAGCAGCCTAACCGGGACAGGGGGCTATGGCTACACCTTC. Translation: CASSLTGTGGYGYTF. This chain connects TRBV5-6 to TRBJ1-2; 11 nucleotides align to TRBD1. Germline loops: CDR1 SGHDT, CDR2 YYEEEE. The ends lost 4 bases at V and 4 bases at J; junction bases unmatched: 6. There are 15 residues in the CDR3.

The rearrangement links TRBV2 to TRBJ2-7, with 7 bases lining up with TRBD1. Germline CDR1 is SNHLY and CDR2 is FYNNEI. This CDR3 comprises 12 residues. V lost 8 bases and J lost 2; bases outside the gene matches: 3. Here the CDR3 reads CASSTGAYEQYF. DNA of the CDR3: TGTGCCAGCTCCACAGGGGCCTACGAGCAGTACTTC.

This chain connects TRBV18 to TRBJ2-4, with a tentative D call TRBD1 (6 bases). Germline lookup yields CDR1 KGHSH and CDR2 LQKENI. The CDR3 is 14 residues long. The V end lost 3 bases, the J end lost 1 base, and 7 bases lay between the germline ends. The CDR3: CASSPDRAKNIQYF. CDR3 sequence (DNA): TGTGCCAGCTCACCTGACAGGGCCAAAAACATTCAGTACTTC.

The chain employs TRBV18 and TRBJ2-7, with 8 bases identical to TRBD2. The J segment lost 3 bases and the V segment lost 6 bases, leaving 4 bases of the junction unmatched. Germline lookup yields CDR1 KGHSH and CDR2 LQKENI. The CDR3 spans 13 residues. CDR3 DNA sequence: TGTGCCAGCTCCTTCGGGACTAGCTACGAGCAGTACTTC. Translation gives CASSFGTSYEQYF.

This chain joins TRBV6-1 and TRBJ1-6, with TRBD1 matching over 11 bases. This CDR3 comprises 15 residues. The V gene's germline CDR1 is MNHNS and CDR2 SASEGT. Trimming removed 4 bases from V and 10 bases from J; junction bases left unmatched: 6. The CDR3 coding sequence is TGTGCCAGCAGTGCCTGGACAGGGGGCGGATCACCCCTCCACTTT. It encodes CASSAWTGGGSPLHF.

This clone appeared once. Written as DNA, the CDR3 is TGCGCCAGCTACTACGGAGGAGAATACAATGAGCAGTTCTTC. It codes for CASYYGGEYNEQFF. The chain recombines TRBV5-1 with TRBJ2-1; a weak D match, TRBD2 (5 bases). Germline CDR1 and CDR2: SGHRS and YFSETQ. Trimming removed 7 bases from V and 4 bases from J, with 15 bases in between. The CDR3 consists of 14 residues.